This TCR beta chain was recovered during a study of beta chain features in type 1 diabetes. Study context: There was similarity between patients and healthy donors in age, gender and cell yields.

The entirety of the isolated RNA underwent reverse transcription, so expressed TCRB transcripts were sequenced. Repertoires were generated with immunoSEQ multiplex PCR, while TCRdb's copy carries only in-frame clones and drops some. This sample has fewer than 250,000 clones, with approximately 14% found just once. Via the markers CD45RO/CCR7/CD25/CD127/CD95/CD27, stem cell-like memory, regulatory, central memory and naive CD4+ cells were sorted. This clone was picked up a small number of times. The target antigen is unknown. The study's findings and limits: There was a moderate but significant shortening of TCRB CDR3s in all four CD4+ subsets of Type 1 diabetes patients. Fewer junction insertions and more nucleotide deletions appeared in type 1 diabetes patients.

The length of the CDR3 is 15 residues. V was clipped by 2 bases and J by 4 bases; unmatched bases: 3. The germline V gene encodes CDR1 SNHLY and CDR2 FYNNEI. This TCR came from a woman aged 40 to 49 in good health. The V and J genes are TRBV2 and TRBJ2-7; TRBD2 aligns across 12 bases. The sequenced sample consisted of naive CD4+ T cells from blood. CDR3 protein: CASSEPGLAGYEQYF. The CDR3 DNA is TGTGCCAGCAGTGAACCGGGACTAGCGGGTTACGAGCAGTACTTC.